This T cell receptor beta chain appears in the sequencing data of a study of identical twins. Study outcomes and limitations: Twin pairs' shared out-of-frame alpha sequences were enriched in low generation probability. Abundant beta clonotypes from cord blood bore fewer insertions; memory repertoires lacked this pattern. The authors drew conclusions from cross-sectional statistical analysis rather than following the same donors.

TCRdb ran MiXCR on the 5' RACE reads and lists one entry per CDR3 protein. The sample carries about 470,000 distinct CDR3 sequences, around 24% recorded once. To note about this clonotype: Its antigen is not identified.

The length of the CDR3 is 13 residues. Germline V gives CDR1 DFQATT, CDR2 SNEGSKA (reference sequence). V was pared by 4 bases and J by 6 bases, with 7 bases of the junction left unmatched. The sample also formed part of further work on T cells expressing NK-cell markers. That paper adds: Obtained from sorted CD3+CD56+NKG2C+, CD3+CD56+NKG2C- and CD3+CD56-NKG2C+ T cells were the TCR beta repertoires.

The source is a woman in her late teens or twenties in good health. Sequenced sample: CD4+ T cells sorted from blood. The rearrangement joins TRBV20-1 to TRBJ2-7, with TRBD2 identical over 9 bases. The CDR3 loop is CSATLAGVGEQYF. The CDR3 DNA sequence: TGCAGTGCTACCTTAGCGGGAGTAGGCGAGCAGTACTTC.